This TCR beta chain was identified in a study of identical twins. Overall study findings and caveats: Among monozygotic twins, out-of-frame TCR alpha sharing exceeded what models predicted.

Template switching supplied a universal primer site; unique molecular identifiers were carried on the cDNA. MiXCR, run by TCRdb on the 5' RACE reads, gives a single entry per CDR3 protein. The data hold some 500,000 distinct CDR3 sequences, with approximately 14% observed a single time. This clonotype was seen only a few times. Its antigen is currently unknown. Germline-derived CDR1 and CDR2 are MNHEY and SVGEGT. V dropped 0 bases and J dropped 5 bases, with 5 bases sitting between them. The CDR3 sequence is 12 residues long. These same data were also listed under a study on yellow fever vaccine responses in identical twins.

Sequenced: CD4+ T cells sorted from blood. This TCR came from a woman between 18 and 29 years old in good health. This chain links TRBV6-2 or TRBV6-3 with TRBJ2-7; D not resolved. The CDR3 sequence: CASSYSGDEQYF. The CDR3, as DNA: TGTGCCAGCAGTTACTCTGGGGACGAGCAGTACTTC.